This passage covers 3 T cell receptor beta chains from one sample sequenced in a study of cytomegalovirus exposure and HLA in healthy donors. 60 Vbeta and 13 Jbeta primers were used in PCR. This table comes from immunoSEQ multiplex PCR, and its TCRdb copy is limited to in-frame clones, with some not included. The sample shows 150,000 to 200,000 clones, around 80% of them seen only once. Sequencing input: PBMCs. These receptors originate from a woman in her 50s in good health and CMV-seropositive.

The V call is TRBV4-2, the J call TRBJ1-4; possibly TRBD1 for D (5 bases). Germline lookup yields CDR1 LGHNA and CDR2 YNFKEQ. The ends were cut back, 3 bases at V and 0 bases at J, with 8 bases in the middle. The CDR3 runs 15 residues. CDR3 nucleotide sequence: TGTGCCAGCAGCCAGCCCAGGGCAACTAATGAAAAACTGTTTTTT. This encodes CASSQPRATNEKLFF.

This clone was counted once. This chain links TRBV28 with TRBJ2-2; TRBD1 is a possible D gene (6 bases). CDR1 and CDR2 from the germline V gene are MDHEN and SYDVKM. Deletions cut 6 bases from V and 0 bases from J, with 17 bases between. The CDR3 spans 17 residues. Here the CDR3 DNA reads TGTGCCAGCAGATACGACAGGTGGGGAACGAACACCGGGGAGCTGTTTTTT. Translating it yields CASRYDRWGTNTGELFF. The variable domain in full, with the rest retrieved from reference TRBV28 and TRBJ2-2, is DVKVTQSSRYLVKRTGEKVFLECVQDMDHENMFWYRQDPGLGLRLIYFSYDVKMKEKGDIPEGYSVSREKKERFSLILESASTNQTSMYLCASRYDRWGTNTGELFFGEGSRLTVL.

The chain couples TRBV28 to TRBJ2-1, with 13 nucleotides matching TRBD2. The V and J ends lost 8 bases and 10 bases, in that order; junction bases with no gene match: 11. CDR3 size: 15 residues. The germline gives CDR1 MDHEN, CDR2 SYDVKM. The CDR3 here is CASQTLAGGSMEQFF. As DNA, the CDR3 is TGTGCCAGCCAAACACTAGCGGGAGGGTCTATGGAGCAGTTCTTC.